Listed here is a single T cell receptor beta chain. Its antigen is not identified. Sequenced with the Oncomine TCR Beta short-read assay was DNA taken from cultured CD4+ T cells. It was from cultured CD4+ T cells that genomic DNA was extracted. TCRdb independently ran MiXCR on the PCR reads; one entry per CDR3 protein. The table records approximately 18,000 distinct CDR3 sequences, 40% to 65% of them present only once. The data belong to a study of vaccination and CD4 T cells after COVID-19. Looking at the study overall: All convalescent patients were nasal swab PCR positive for SARS-CoV-2; fewer than ten had mild and one severe disease. There were six male and four female convalescents, and two of them were Hispanic. Study-level findings and limits: Spike mono-reactive clones accounted for 304 of the 307 vaccine-specific clones found in convalescent patients.

V was clipped by 3 bases and J by 5 bases; unmatched bases: 20. The CDR3 is made up of 19 amino acids. Per the germline V gene, CDR1 is SGHTA and CDR2 is FQGTGA. Time point specified: late sampling 161 to 241 days after vaccination in three convalescent patients. Treatment of the sample: roughly ten-day PBMC culture with coronavirus spike peptide pools or control peptides (ViraFEST assay). V gene TRBV7-3 combines with J gene TRBJ1-2, with 8 nucleotides matching TRBD1. This TCR was recovered from a human donor who had recovered from COVID-19. Sample: CD4+ T cells from blood, cultured in vitro, taken about 7 months after SARS-CoV-2 vaccination. DNA of the CDR3: TGTGCCAGCAGCTTGGCGCCCTCGACAGGGGAAAGAAGCTATTATGGCTACACCTTC. Protein sequence: CASSLAPSTGERSYYGYTF.